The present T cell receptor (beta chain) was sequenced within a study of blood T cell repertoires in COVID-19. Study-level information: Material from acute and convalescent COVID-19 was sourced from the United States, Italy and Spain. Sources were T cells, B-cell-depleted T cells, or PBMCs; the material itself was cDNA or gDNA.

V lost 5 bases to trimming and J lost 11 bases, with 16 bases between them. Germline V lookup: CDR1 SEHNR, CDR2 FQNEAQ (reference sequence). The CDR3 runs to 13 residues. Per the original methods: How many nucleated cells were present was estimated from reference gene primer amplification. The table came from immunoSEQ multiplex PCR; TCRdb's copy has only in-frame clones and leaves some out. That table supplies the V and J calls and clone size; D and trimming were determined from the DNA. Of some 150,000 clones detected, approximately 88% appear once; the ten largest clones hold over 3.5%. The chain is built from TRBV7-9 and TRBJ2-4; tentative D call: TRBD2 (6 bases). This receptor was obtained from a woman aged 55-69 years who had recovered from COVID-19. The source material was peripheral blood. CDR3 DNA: TGTGCCAGCAGCCCTGGAGGGGATCGCTTTCAGTACTTC. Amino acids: CASSPGGDRFQYF.